The 23 T cell receptor beta chains below were found in one sample sequenced in a study of Graves' ophthalmopathy and Graves' hyperthyroidism. The authors amplified TCR beta CDR3 regions from RNA transcripts. First-round RT-PCR employed HTBI primers, with a second-round multiplex PCR after it. TCRdb itself ran the multiplex PCR reads through MiXCR, one entry per CDR3 protein. The table has hundreds of thousands of distinct CDR3 sequences, over 20% seen once. Sequencing input: peripheral blood. Receptors were obtained from a woman younger than 35 with stable Graves' hyperthyroidism. Some clones in this sample may be carry-over from other donors' samples.

This clonotype was seen many times. The chain recombines TRBV20-1 with TRBJ2-4; D is unclear. Trimming shortened V by 1 base and J by 9 bases, and 13 bases separated the two germline ends. The CDR3 sequence is 13 residues long. Looked up from germline, CDR1 is DFQATT and CDR2 is SNEGSKA (reference sequence). The CDR3 loop reads CSARGPPLPIQYF. In DNA form, the CDR3 reads TGCAGTGCTAGAGGTCCCCCTCTCCCCATTCAGTACTTC.

This clonotype was seen many times. The V gene is TRBV24-1, the J gene TRBJ1-2; 7 bases align to TRBD1. The V and J ends lost 0 bases and 6 bases, in that order; junction bases with no gene match: 6. The CDR3 spans 15 residues. The germline gives CDR1 KGHDR, CDR2 SFDVKD. This CDR3 reads CATSDLRGTAHGYTF. DNA of the CDR3: TGTGCCACCAGTGATTTGCGGGGGACAGCCCATGGCTACACCTTC.

This clonotype was recorded many times. The gene calls are TRBV28 and TRBJ1-2, with D unresolved. CDR1 and CDR2 from the germline V gene are MDHEN and SYDVKM. Deletions cut 6 bases from V and 5 bases from J, with 16 bases between. There are 14 residues in the CDR3. CDR3 protein: CASSLGGGRYGYTF. CDR3 DNA: TGTGCCAGCAGCTTGGGAGGAGGCCGTTATGGCTACACCTTC.

The sample holds many counts of this clonotype. The V and J genes are TRBV6-2 or TRBV6-3 and TRBJ1-5; 7 nucleotides agree with TRBD1. This CDR3 spans 17 amino acids. CDR1 is MNHEY, CDR2 SVGEGT, per germline. J was trimmed by 0 bases and V by 2 bases; bases with no gene match: 7. This CDR3 reads CASSYKAQGYSNQPQHF. CDR3 sequence (DNA): TGTGCCAGCAGTTACAAGGCACAGGGGTATAGCAATCAGCCCCAGCATTTT.

Ten or more counts support this clonotype. The rearrangement joins TRBV6-5 to TRBJ1-1, with D maybe TRBD1 (6 bases). CDR3 length equals 17 residues. Trimming shortened V by 0 bases and J by 0 bases, and 14 bases separated the two germline ends. Germline V CDR1 and CDR2: MNHEY, SVGAGI. The DNA of the CDR3 is TGTGCCAGCAGTTACTCATACAGGGTAGGAATGAACACTGAAGCTTTCTTT. Its protein is CASSYSYRVGMNTEAFF.

This clonotype has a count of ten or more. V is TRBV20-1 and J is TRBJ1-5; D unclear. The CDR3 loop spans 18 amino acids. CDR1 and CDR2 from the germline V gene are DFQATT and SNEGSKA (reference sequence). Trimming removed 0 bases at V and 0 bases at J, with 18 bases between. In DNA form, the CDR3 reads TGCAGTGCTAGAGATCCCGGGATGGCCGAATATAGCAATCAGCCCCAGCATTTT. It is translated as CSARDPGMAEYSNQPQHF.

This clonotype was counted many times. This may be a read error, as it is one base from a much larger clone. This CDR3 is CTSSPNPGQGGRETQYF. As DNA, the CDR3 is TGTACCAGCAGTCCGAACCCGGGACAGGGCGGTCGGGAGACCCAGTACTTC. This chain joins TRBV6-5 and TRBJ2-5; 9 bases match TRBD1. CDR3 length: 17 amino acids. The germline gives CDR1 MNHEY, CDR2 SVGAGI.

The table lists this clonotype with many counts. The CDR3 coding sequence is TGTGCCAGCAGTGAGGCACGGATCAATCAGCCCCAGCATTTT. Its protein product is CASSEARINQPQHF. V and J are TRBV6-1 and TRBJ1-5; D is undetermined. This CDR3 contains 14 residues. V lost 3 bases, J lost 3 bases, and 9 bases lay in between. The germline V gene encodes CDR1 MNHNS and CDR2 SASEGT.

This clonotype has just a few counts. This rearrangement joins TRBV7-2 to TRBJ2-5; D is unclear. Trimming left V 2 bases short and J 7 bases short, with 11 bases between. The CDR3 is made up of 13 amino acids. Germline CDR1 and CDR2: SGHTA and FQGNSA. CDR3 amino acids: CASSLSQLGTQYF. The CDR3 DNA is TGTGCCAGCAGCTTATCCCAGCTGGGGACCCAGTACTTC. The complete variable domain, with remaining parts taken from reference TRBV7-2 and TRBJ2-5, reads GAGVSQSPSNKVTEKGKDVELRCDPISGHTALYWYRQSLGQGLEFLIYFQGNSAPDKSGLPSDRFSAERTGGSVSTLTIQRTQQEDSAVYLCASSLSQLGTQYFGPGTRLLVL.

The V call is TRBV7-8, the J call TRBJ2-7; a possible D gene is TRBD1 (5 bases). V lost 5 bases, J lost 2 bases, and 16 bases lay in between. The CDR3 extends over 15 amino acids. Germline CDR1 and CDR2: SGHVS and FQNEAQ. The CDR3 nucleotides are TGTGCCAGCAGCGACAGCAGGGTCAGAACCTACGAGCAGTACTTC. It is translated as CASSDSRVRTYEQYF.

This clonotype turned up a few times. The gene calls are TRBV6-2 or TRBV6-3 and TRBJ1-5; 9 nucleotides agree with TRBD1. The CDR3 sequence is 16 residues long. V gave up 5 bases and J gave up 1 base; unmatched junction bases: 6. Germline V gene sequence: CDR1 MNHEY, CDR2 SVGEGT. CDR3 DNA: TGTGCCAGCAGTCCCCGGGACAGGGTGAGCAATCAGCCCCAGCATTTT. This codes for CASSPRDRVSNQPQHF.

Many counts were recorded for this clonotype. An end of the junction differs from the germline gene, which may be a read error. This CDR3 reads CASSSRVSGGSEQCF. The CDR3 coding sequence is TGTGCCAGCAGCTCCCGGGTTAGCGGGGGGAGCGAGCAGTGCTTC. The genes are TRBV7-2 and TRBJ2-7; 10 bases align to TRBD2. This CDR3 is 15 amino acids long. CDR1 and CDR2 (germline): SGHTA, FQGNSA.

This clonotype was found a few times. CDR3 residues: CASRGDSSGGTGELFF. CDR3 in DNA: TGTGCCAGCAGAGGGGACTCCTCAGGGGGAACCGGGGAGCTGTTTTTT. The rearrangement joins TRBV2 to TRBJ2-2, with TRBD1 as a possible D gene (7 bases). Trimming removed 6 bases at V and 5 bases at J, with 19 bases between. CDR1 is SNHLY, CDR2 FYNNEI, per germline. The CDR3 consists of 16 residues.

The chain uses TRBV12-3 or TRBV12-4 and TRBJ1-2; 8 bases are a match to TRBD1. CDR3 length: 13 residues. Unmatched junction bases numbered 6, after V lost 5 bases and J lost 7 bases. The CDR3 loop reads CASSRSGGGGYTF. The CDR3 DNA reads TGTGCCAGCAGTCGTTCAGGGGGCGGTGGCTACACCTTC.

At least ten counts were recorded for this clonotype. V and J are TRBV7-2 and TRBJ2-5, with D possibly TRBD2 on 5 matching bases. Germline CDR1 is SGHTA and CDR2 is FQGNSA. CDR3 length: 15 amino acids. The V gene lost 1 base and the J gene lost 4 bases, with 13 bases spanning the gap. The CDR3 bases are TGTGCCAGCAGCTTAGTTCCGGGGTGGGGAGAGACCCAGTACTTC. This translates into CASSLVPGWGETQYF.

This clonotype was seen only a few times. The chain links TRBV6-1 to TRBJ2-4, with 9 bases aligning to TRBD1. The germline gives CDR1 MNHNS, CDR2 SASEGT. J gave up 9 bases and V 4 bases, and 10 bases lay outside the gene matches. This CDR3 is built from 15 residues. Here the CDR3 DNA reads TGTGCCAGCAGTGGTACAGGGGGCGGAAAGGGCATTCAGTACTTC. Encoded protein: CASSGTGGGKGIQYF.

This clonotype was seen repeatedly, ten times or more. V is TRBV20-1 and J is TRBJ1-5, with a tentative D call TRBD1 (5 bases). The CDR3 covers 15 residues. Trimming left V 4 bases short and J 7 bases short, with 20 bases between. The germline gives CDR1 DFQATT, CDR2 SNEGSKA (reference sequence). The CDR3 loop is CSATSETGGRQPQHF. CDR3 sequence (DNA): TGCAGTGCTACCAGCGAAACAGGAGGCCGCCAGCCCCAGCATTTT.

This clonotype has ten or more counts. This chain links TRBV10-3 with TRBJ2-7; either TRBD1 or TRBD2 may supply D (5 bases each). Germline CDR1 and CDR2: ENHRY and SYGVKD. The V end was cut by 4 bases, the J end by 2 bases, with 12 bases between. This CDR3 has 14 amino acids. DNA for the CDR3: TGTGCCATCAGTGGGTTCGGGACCCCCTACGAGCAGTACTTC. Translation gives CAISGFGTPYEQYF.

This clonotype was detected many times. The chain combines TRBV28 with TRBJ2-7; perhaps TRBD2 as D (5 bases). Trimming pared 7 bases from V and 4 bases from J, leaving 14 bases between. Per the germline V gene, CDR1 is MDHEN and CDR2 is SYDVKM. The CDR3 has 13 residues. The CDR3: CASTPPDWYEQYF. DNA for the CDR3: TGTGCCAGCACCCCTCCGGACTGGTACGAGCAGTACTTC.

This clonotype was detected many times. The chain recombines TRBV19 with TRBJ2-2; 11 nucleotides line up with TRBD2. The germline CDR1 and CDR2 sequences are LNHDA and SQIVND (reference sequence). This CDR3 has 15 amino acids. Losses at the gene ends were 8 bases for V and 8 bases for J; bases not matched to a gene: 10. CDR3: CASRRGTSGRGELFF. The CDR3 DNA follows: TGTGCCAGTCGCCGAGGGACTAGCGGTCGGGGGGAGCTGTTTTTT.

This clonotype was detected ten times or more. This chain connects TRBV6-1 to TRBJ2-5, with D unclear. Germline V lookup: CDR1 MNHNS, CDR2 SASEGT. The CDR3 extends over 14 amino acids. Trimming took off 1 base at V and 2 bases at J, with 8 bases between the two ends. Here the CDR3 reads CASSEGYGQETQYF. CDR3 DNA sequence: TGTGCCAGCAGTGAAGGGTACGGGCAAGAGACCCAGTACTTC.

This clonotype was detected many times. In DNA, the CDR3 is TGTGCCAGCAGCTTCGAGGGGACAGGGGGATACTACGAGCAGTACTTC. Residues: CASSFEGTGGYYEQYF. The chain recombines TRBV6-1 with TRBJ2-7, with 11 bases matching TRBD1. CDR1 is MNHNS and CDR2 is SASEGT in the germline V gene. The CDR3 spans 16 residues. V trimming: 6 bases; J trimming: 3 bases; junction bases outside the gene matches: 10.

In its sample, this clonotype was seen many times. This chain connects TRBV6-1 to TRBJ2-2; D not certain. Germline-derived CDR1 and CDR2 are MNHNS and SASEGT. The V gene lost 2 bases and the J gene lost 3 bases, with 7 bases spanning the gap. The CDR3 is 14 residues long. The CDR3: CASSEQDDTGELFF. CDR3 nucleotides: TGTGCCAGCAGTGAACAGGATGACACCGGGGAGCTGTTTTTT.